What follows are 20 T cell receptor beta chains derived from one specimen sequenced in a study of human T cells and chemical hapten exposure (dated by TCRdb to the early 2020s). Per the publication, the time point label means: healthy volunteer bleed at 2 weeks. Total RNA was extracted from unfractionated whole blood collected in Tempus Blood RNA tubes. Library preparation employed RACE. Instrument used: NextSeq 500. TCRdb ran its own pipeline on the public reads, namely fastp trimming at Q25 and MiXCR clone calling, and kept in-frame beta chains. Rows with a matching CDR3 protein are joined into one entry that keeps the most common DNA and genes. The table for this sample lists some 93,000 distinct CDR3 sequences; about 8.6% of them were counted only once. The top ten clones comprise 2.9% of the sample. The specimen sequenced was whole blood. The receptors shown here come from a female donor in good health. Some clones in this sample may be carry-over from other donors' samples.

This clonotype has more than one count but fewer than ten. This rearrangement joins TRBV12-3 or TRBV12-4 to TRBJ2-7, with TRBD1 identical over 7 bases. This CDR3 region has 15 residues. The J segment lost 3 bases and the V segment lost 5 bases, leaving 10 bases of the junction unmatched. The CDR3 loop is CASSGRDSSFYEQYF. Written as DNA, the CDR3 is TGTGCCAGCAGTGGCCGGGACAGCTCCTTCTACGAGCAGTACTTC.

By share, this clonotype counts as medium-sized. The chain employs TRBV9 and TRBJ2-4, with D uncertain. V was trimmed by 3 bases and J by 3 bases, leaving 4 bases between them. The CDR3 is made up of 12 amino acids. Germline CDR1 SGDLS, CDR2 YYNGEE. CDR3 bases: TGTGCCAGCAGCGGGGACAAAAACATTCAGTACTTC. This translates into CASSGDKNIQYF.

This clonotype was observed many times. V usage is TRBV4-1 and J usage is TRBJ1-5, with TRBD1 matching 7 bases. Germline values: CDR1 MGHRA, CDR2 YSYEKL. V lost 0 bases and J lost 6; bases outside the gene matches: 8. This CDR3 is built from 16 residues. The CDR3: CASSQDLDRASQPQHF. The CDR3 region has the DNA TGCGCCAGCAGCCAAGATCTCGACAGGGCAAGTCAGCCCCAGCATTTT.

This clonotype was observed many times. The CDR3 DNA reads as TGTGCCAGCGGGACAGGAGCTACCTACGAGCAGTACTTC. As protein: CASGTGATYEQYF. The chain uses TRBV27 and TRBJ2-7, with 8 nucleotides matching TRBD1. Trimming took 8 bases from V and 2 from J; bases not matched to a gene: 5. CDR3 length: 13 amino acids. CDR1 is MNHEY and CDR2 is SMNVEV in the germline V gene (reference sequence).

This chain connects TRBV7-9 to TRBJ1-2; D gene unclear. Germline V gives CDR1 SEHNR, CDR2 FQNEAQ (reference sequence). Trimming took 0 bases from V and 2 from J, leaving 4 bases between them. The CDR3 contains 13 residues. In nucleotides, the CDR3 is TGTGCCAGCAGCTTAGCAGGGAACTATGGCTACACCTTC. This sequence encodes CASSLAGNYGYTF.

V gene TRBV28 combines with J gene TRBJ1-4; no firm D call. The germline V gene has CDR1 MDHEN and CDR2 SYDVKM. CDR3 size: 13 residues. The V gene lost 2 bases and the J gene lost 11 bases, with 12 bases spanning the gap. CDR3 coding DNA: TGTGCCAGCAGTTTAACTAGTGTTCCCAAACTGTTTTTT. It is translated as CASSLTSVPKLFF. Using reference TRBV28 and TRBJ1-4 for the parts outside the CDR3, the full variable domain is DVKVTQSSRYLVKRTGEKVFLECVQDMDHENMFWYRQDPGLGLRLIYFSYDVKMKEKGDIPEGYSVSREKKERFSLILESASTNQTSMYLCASSLTSVPKLFFGSGTQLSVL.

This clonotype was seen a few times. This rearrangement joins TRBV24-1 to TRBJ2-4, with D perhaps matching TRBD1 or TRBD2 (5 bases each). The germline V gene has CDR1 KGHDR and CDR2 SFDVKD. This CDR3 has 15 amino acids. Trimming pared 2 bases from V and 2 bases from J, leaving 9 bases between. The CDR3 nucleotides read TGTGCCACCAGTGATTCCAGGGACCCCAAAAACATTCAGTACTTC. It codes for CATSDSRDPKNIQYF.

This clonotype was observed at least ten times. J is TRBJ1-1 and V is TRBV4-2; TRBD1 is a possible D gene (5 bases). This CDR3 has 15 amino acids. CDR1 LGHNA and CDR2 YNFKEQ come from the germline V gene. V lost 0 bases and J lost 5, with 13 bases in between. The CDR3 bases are TGTGCCAGCAGCCAAGATGTGTGGGAGGGGACTGAAGCTTTCTTT. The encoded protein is CASSQDVWEGTEAFF.

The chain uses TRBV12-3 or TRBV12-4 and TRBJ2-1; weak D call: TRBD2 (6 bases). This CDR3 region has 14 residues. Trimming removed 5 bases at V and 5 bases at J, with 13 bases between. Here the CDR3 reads CASSPGLTNNEQFF. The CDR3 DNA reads TGTGCCAGCAGTCCGGGACTTACTAACAATGAGCAGTTCTTC.

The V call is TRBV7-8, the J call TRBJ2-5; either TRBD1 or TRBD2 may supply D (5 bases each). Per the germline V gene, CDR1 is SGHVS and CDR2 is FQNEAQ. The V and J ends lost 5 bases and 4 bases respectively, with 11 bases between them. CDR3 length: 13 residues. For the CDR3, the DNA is TGTGCCAGCAGCGACACAGGAGGAGAGACCCAGTACTTC. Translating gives CASSDTGGETQYF.

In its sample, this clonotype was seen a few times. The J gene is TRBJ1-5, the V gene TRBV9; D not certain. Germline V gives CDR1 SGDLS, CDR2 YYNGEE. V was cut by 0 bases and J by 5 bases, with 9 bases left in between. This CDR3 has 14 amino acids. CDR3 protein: CASSVGLTDQPQHF. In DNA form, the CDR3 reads TGTGCCAGCAGCGTAGGACTTACCGATCAGCCCCAGCATTTT.

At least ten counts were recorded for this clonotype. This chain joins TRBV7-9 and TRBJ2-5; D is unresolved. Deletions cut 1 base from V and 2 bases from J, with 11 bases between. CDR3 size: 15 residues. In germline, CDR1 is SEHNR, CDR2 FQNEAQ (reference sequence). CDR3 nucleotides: TGTGCCAGCAGCTTAGTCTTGGGAACTCAAGAGACCCAGTACTTC. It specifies CASSLVLGTQETQYF.

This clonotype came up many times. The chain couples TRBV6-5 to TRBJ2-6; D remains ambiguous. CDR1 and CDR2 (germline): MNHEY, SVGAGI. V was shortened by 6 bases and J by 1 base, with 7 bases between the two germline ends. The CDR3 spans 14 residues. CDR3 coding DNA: TGTGCCAGCAGCGGAGAGTCTGGGGCCAACGTCCTGACTTTC. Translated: CASSGESGANVLTF.

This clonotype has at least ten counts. CDR3 sequence (DNA): TGTGCCAGCAGTTATGAAGCCAGCGTCACCGGGGAGCTGTTTTTT. Residues: CASSYEASVTGELFF. The rearrangement uses TRBV6-2 or TRBV6-3 and TRBJ2-2; D ambiguous. This CDR3 has 15 residues. Trimming left V 3 bases short and J 4 bases short, with 12 bases between. Germline lookup yields CDR1 MNHEY and CDR2 SVGEGT.

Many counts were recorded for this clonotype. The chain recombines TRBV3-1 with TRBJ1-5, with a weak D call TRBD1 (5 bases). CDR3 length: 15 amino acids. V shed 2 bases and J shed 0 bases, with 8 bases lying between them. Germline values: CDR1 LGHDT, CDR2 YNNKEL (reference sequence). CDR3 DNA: TGTGCCAGCAGCCAACGGGGGGATAGCAATCAGCCCCAGCATTTT. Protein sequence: CASSQRGDSNQPQHF. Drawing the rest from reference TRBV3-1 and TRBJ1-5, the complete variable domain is DTAVSQTPKYLVTQMGNDKSIKCEQNLGHDTMYWYKQDSKKFLKIMFSYNNKELIINETVPNRFSPKSPDKAHLNLHINSLELGDSAVYFCASSQRGDSNQPQHFGDGTRLSIL.

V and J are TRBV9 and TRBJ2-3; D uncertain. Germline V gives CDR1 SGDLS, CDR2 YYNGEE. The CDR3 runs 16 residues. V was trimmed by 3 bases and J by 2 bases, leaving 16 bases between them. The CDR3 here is CASSDGPPITTDTQYF. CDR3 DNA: TGTGCCAGCAGCGACGGGCCCCCTATCACCACAGATACGCAGTATTTT. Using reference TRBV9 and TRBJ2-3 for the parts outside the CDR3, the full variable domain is DSGVTQTPKHLITATGQRVTLRCSPRSGDLSVYWYQQSLDQGLQFLIQYYNGEERAKGNILERFSAQQFPDLHSELNLSSLELGDSALYFCASSDGPPITTDTQYFGPGTRLTVL.

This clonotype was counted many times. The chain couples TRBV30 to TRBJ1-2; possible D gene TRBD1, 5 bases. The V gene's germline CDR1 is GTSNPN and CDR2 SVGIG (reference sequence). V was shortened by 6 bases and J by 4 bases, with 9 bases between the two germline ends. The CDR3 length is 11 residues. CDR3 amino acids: CACVGVYGYTF. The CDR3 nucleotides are TGTGCCTGCGTGGGGGTCTATGGCTACACCTTC. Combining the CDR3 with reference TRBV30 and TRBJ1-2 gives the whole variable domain SQTIHQWPATLVQPVGSPLSLECTVEGTSNPNLYWYRQAAGRGLQLLFYSVGIGQISSEVPQNLSASRPQDRQFILSSKKLLLSDSGFYLCACVGVYGYTFGSGTRLTVV.

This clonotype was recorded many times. The CDR3 DNA follows: TGTGCCAGCAAACTAGCGGGAGCAGATACGCAGTATTTT. Its protein product is CASKLAGADTQYF. V is TRBV6-5 and J is TRBJ2-3, with 11 bases lining up with TRBD2. The trim removed 7 bases at V and 4 bases at J, leaving 1 base unmatched. Germline values: CDR1 MNHEY, CDR2 SVGAGI. There are 13 residues in the CDR3.

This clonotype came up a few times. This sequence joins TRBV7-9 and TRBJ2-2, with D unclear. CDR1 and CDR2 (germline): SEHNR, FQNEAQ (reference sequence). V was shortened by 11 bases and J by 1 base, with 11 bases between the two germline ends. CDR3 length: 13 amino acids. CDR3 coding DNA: TGTGCCTTCCCTCGGCAGAACACCGGGGAGCTGTTTTTT. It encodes CAFPRQNTGELFF.

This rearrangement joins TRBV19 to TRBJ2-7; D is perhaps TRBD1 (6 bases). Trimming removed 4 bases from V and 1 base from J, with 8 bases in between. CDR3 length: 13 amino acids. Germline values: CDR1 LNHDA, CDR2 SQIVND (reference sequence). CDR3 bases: TGTGCCAGTAGTAGGGGGACATCCTACGAGCAGTACTTC. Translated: CASSRGTSYEQYF.